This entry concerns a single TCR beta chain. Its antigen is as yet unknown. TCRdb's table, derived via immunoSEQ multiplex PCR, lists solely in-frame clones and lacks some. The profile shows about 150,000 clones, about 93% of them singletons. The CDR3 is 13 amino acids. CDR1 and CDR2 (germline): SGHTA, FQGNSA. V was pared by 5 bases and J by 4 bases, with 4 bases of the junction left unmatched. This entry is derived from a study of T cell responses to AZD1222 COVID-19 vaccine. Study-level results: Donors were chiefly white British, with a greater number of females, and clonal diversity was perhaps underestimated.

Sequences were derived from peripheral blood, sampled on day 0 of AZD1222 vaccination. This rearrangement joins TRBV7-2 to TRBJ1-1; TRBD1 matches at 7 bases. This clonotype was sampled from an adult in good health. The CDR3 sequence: CASSTGVRTEAFF. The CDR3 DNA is TGTGCCAGCAGCACAGGGGTGCGCACTGAAGCTTTCTTT.